Listed below are T cell receptor beta chains from one sample, sequenced in a study of PD-1 blockade in classical Hodgkin lymphoma. Sequencing was performed with immunoSEQ multiplex PCR; in TCRdb, only in-frame clones are kept and a portion is missing. The table has about 21,000 clones, about 80% seen once; the top ten hold approximately 7%. Here the sequenced sample was peripheral blood mononuclear cells (PBMCs), taken before the fourth cycle of nivolumab. All receptors come from a human donor with classical Hodgkin lymphoma. CDR3s include the opening cysteine and the closing phenylalanine or tryptophan. The D gene is left open where the match is weak. Clone size appears in some rows only: once, few, many, or a class for an expanded clone.

-,TRBJ1-4,TRBD1,TRBV6-1,TGTGCCAGCAGCCCTTCCACAGGGGCGGGGGAAAAACTGTTTTTT,CASSPSTGAGEKLFF
-,TRBJ1-2,-,TRBV5-4,TGCGCCAGCAGCCAAGATCAGGTCGGCTACACCTTC,CASSQDQVGYTF
few,TRBJ1-1,-,TRBV29-1,TGCAGCGTGGAGGTCATTCATAACACTGAAGCTTTCTTT,CSVEVIHNTEAFF
-,TRBJ2-3,TRBD2,TRBV9,TGTGCCAGCAGCGTTAGCGGGAGGGCCTTGGATACGCAGTATTTT,CASSVSGRALDTQYF
-,TRBJ2-2,TRBD2,TRBV5-1,TGCGCCAGCAGCCTTGGACTAGCGGGGGGGCGAGGGCTGTTTTTT,CASSLGLAGGRGLFF
-,TRBJ1-2,-,TRBV7-8,TGTGCCAGCAGCTCCGAGGGGGGAATCCTTAACTATGGCTACACCTTC,CASSSEGGILNYGYTF
-,TRBJ1-1,TRBD1,TRBV4-1,TGCGCCAGCAGCCAGCTCGGGACAGGGAGTAACACTGAAGCTTTCTTT,CASSQLGTGSNTEAFF
-,TRBJ1-5,-,TRBV5-1,TGCGCCAGCAGCTTAGACGGAAATAGCAATCAGCCCCAGCATTTT,CASSLDGNSNQPQHF
once,TRBJ1-4,-,TRBV5-5,TGTGCCAGCAGCTTGCGTAGCAGGGCCTCGAATGATGAAAAACTGTTTTTT,CASSLRSRASNDEKLFF
few,TRBJ2-5,-,TRBV6-6,TGTGCCAGCAGTTCTCCGGGAGCGGGCCACCAAGAGACCCAGTACTTC,CASSSPGAGHQETQYF
-,TRBJ2-7,TRBD1,TRBV10-3,TGTGCCATCAGTGGGGGGACAGGGTACGAGCAGTACTTC,CAISGGTGYEQYF
-,TRBJ1-2,TRBD1,TRBV7-9,TGTGCCAGCAGCAGAGGACAGGGTGACTATGGCTACACCTTC,CASSRGQGDYGYTF
-,TRBJ2-5,-,TRBV7-9,TGTGCCAGCAGCCCCCGTCATGAGACCCAGTACTTC,CASSPRHETQYF
once,TRBJ2-3,-,TRBV9,TGTGCCAGCAGCCTTTCGGGTCCTAGCACAGATACGCAGTATTTT,CASSLSGPSTDTQYF
-,TRBJ2-2,-,TRBV7-9,TGTGCCAGCAGCTTAGCAGGGCCCGATACCGGGGAGCTGTTTTTT,CASSLAGPDTGELFF
-,TRBJ2-1,-,TRBV27,TGTGCCAGCAGTTTCGAAGGGTTCGATGAGCAGTTCTTC,CASSFEGFDEQFF
few,TRBJ2-3,-,TRBV5-1,TGCGCCAGCGGTTCACAGGGAGATACGCAGTATTTT,CASGSQGDTQYF
-,TRBJ2-3,-,TRBV11-2,TGTGCCAGCAGCGTCCTACAGGGCCGGTATCCCACAGATACGCAGTATTTT,CASSVLQGRYPTDTQYF
medium-sized,TRBJ2-7,TRBD1,TRBV5-8,TGTGCCAGCAGAACTTATACCGGGACAGAGATTTCCTACGAGCAGTACTTC,CASRTYTGTEISYEQYF
-,TRBJ1-1,TRBD1,TRBV13,TGTGCCAGCAGCTTAAGGGGGCGCAACACTGAAGCTTTCTTT,CASSLRGRNTEAFF
-,TRBJ1-4,-,TRBV5-1,TGCGCCAGCAGCTTCGACCACCGGGAGGCAGTTAATGAAAAACTGTTTTTT,CASSFDHREAVNEKLFF